What follows is one TCR beta chain and its context. Its cognate antigen is unknown. Looked up from germline, CDR1 is LNHDA and CDR2 is SQIVND (reference sequence). The V gene end was trimmed by 1 base and the J gene end by 5 bases; junction bases not matched to a gene: 1. The CDR3 length is 13 residues. Profiling relied on immunoSEQ multiplex PCR, and the TCRdb table lists in-frame clones only, not all of them. The sample consists of about 94,000 clones, roughly 89% of them appearing once. The data belong to a study of PD-1 blockade in classical Hodgkin lymphoma. Overall study context: Patients received nivolumab 3 mg/kg intravenously every 2 weeks. Study-level points and caveats: Newly diagnosed patients were reported to start with lower TCR diversity than healthy donors.

Autologous stem cell transplantation was followed by relapse in every patient, and brentuximab vedotin exposure varied. The patients, who had relapsed/refractory classical Hodgkin lymphoma, achieved best responses of complete response, partial response or progressive disease. V usage is TRBV19 and J usage is TRBJ2-5, with 7 bases that match TRBD2. The sequence derives from a human donor with classical Hodgkin lymphoma. The specimen was peripheral blood mononuclear cells (PBMCs), collected before the second cycle of nivolumab. The CDR3 sequence: CASSIGGGETQYF. The CDR3 DNA sequence: TGTGCCAGTAGTATAGGGGGAGGGGAGACCCAGTACTTC. The complete variable domain, with remaining parts taken from reference TRBV19 and TRBJ2-5, reads DGGITQSPKYLFRKEGQNVTLSCEQNLNHDAMYWYRQDPGQGLRLIYYSQIVNDFQKGDIAEGYSVSREKKESFPLTVTSAQKNPTAFYLCASSIGGGETQYFGPGTRLLVL.